The sequence of this TCR beta chain was determined in a study of control samples from healthy donors and cancer patients. Assay used: immunoSEQ multiplex PCR; TCRdb lists only in-frame clones, some missing. Of about 130,000 clones detected, about 93% appear once; the ten largest clones hold about 2.3%. The specimen was blood. The clonotype originates from a man in his forties or fifties in good health.

CDR3: CASSEANRDQPQHF. CDR3 in DNA: TGTGCCAGCAGTGAAGCAAACAGGGATCAGCCCCAGCATTTT. The genes are TRBV2 and TRBJ1-5, with a tentative D call TRBD1 (6 bases). This CDR3 comprises 14 residues. V was pared by 0 bases and J by 5 bases, with 8 bases between. Per the germline V gene, CDR1 is SNHLY and CDR2 is FYNNEI.